The rows below give T cell receptor beta chains drawn from one sample of a study of cytomegalovirus exposure and HLA in healthy donors. TCRdb keeps only in-frame clones here, not all; method: immunoSEQ multiplex PCR. The repertoire holds hundreds of thousands of clones, with around 89% as singletons. Sequenced input: PBMCs. These receptors were collected from a young woman in good health and CMV-seronegative. The CDR3 runs from the conserved cysteine through the conserved F or W.

v_call	j_call	cdr3_aa
TRBV6-5	TRBJ2-7	CASSYSEESSSYEQYF
TRBV5-4	TRBJ2-3	CASRASRVGTDTQYF
TRBV6-5	TRBJ2-3	CASSYDPSGITDTQYF
TRBV19	TRBJ1-5	CASSIGQGGFGQPQHF
TRBV5-5	TRBJ2-2	CASSPQTQNTGELFF
TRBV13	TRBJ2-5	CASTPEGQETQYF
TRBV4-2	TRBJ1-1	CASSQVGQMNTEAFF
TRBV4-3	TRBJ1-4	CASSRLKGGPYEKLFF
TRBV7-2	TRBJ2-2	CAITPLSWGGSGELFF
TRBV4-3	TRBJ2-7	CASSQEYRDPYEQYF
TRBV5-4	TRBJ2-7	CASSTPGTYEQYF
TRBV9	TRBJ1-6	CASSVYDGGSPLHF
TRBV5-1	TRBJ1-5	CASSEDRGPQHF
TRBV5-1	TRBJ2-7	CASSLGSHSLAYEQYF
TRBV5-1	TRBJ2-5	CASSLEGETQYF
TRBV15	TRBJ1-2	CATSIPQSGANYGYTF
TRBV11-2	TRBJ1-4	CASSPKGTLLNEKLFF
TRBV27	TRBJ1-2	CASTRGQGAGYGYTF
TRBV6-1	TRBJ1-1	CASRDRGYTEAFF
TRBV29-1	TRBJ1-6	CSVKTAQNSPLHF
TRBV10-3	TRBJ1-1	CATSSQDTEAFF
TRBV15	TRBJ1-1	CATSRDTGADQAFF
TRBV29-1	TRBJ2-5	CSVGGEASQETQYF